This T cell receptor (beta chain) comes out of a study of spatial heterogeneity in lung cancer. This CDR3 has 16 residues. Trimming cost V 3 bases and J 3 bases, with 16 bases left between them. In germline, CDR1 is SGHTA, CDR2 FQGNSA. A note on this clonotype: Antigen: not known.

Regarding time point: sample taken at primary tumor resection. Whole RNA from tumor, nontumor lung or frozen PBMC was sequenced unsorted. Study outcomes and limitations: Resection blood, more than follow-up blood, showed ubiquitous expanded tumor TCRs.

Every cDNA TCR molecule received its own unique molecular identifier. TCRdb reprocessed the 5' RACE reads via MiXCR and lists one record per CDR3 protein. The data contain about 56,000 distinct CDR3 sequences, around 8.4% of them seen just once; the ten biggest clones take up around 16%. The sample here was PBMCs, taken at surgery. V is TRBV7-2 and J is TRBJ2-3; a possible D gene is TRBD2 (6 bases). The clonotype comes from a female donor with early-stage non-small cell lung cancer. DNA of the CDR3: TGTGCCAGCAGCTTCAGGCGGAGGGTAGGAACAGATACGCAGTATTTT. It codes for CASSFRRRVGTDTQYF. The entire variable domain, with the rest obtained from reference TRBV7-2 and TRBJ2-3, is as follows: GAGVSQSPSNKVTEKGKDVELRCDPISGHTALYWYRQSLGQGLEFLIYFQGNSAPDKSGLPSDRFSAERTGGSVSTLTIQRTQQEDSAVYLCASSFRRRVGTDTQYFGPGTRLTVL.